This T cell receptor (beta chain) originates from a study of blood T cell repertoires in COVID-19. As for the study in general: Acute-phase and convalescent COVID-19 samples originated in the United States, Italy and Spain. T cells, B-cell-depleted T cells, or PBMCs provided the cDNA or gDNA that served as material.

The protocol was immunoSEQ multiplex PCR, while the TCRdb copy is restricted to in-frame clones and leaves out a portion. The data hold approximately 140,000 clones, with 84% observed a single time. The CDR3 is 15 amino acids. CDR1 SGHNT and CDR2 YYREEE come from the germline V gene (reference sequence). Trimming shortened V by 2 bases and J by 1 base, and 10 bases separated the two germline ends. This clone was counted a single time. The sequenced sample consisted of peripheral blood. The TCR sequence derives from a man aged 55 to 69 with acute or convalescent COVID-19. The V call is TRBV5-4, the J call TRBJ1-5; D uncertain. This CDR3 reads CASSFGRGSNQPQHF. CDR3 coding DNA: TGTGCCAGCAGCTTTGGTAGAGGAAGCAATCAGCCCCAGCATTTT.